What follows are 10 T cell receptor beta chains derived from one specimen sequenced in a study of regulatory T cells in long-lasting Graves disease. Arm-PCR of CDR3 regions and iRepertoire HTBI primers were the basis on which TCR beta libraries were built. TCRdb redid the calling of the multiplex PCR reads with MiXCR, one entry per CDR3 protein. The sample holds a few hundred thousand distinct CDR3 sequences; 20% to 25% are singletons and the top ten take roughly three fifths. The sample's time point: persistent/refractory GD, antithyroid drugs over 5 years with positive TRAb. With RNA extracted from PBMCs as input, the TCR library was made. The sample in question was peripheral blood mononuclear cells (PBMCs), obtained when the disease was refractory, from a patient treated with antithyroid drugs. Every receptor here comes from a female donor with Graves disease.

This chain uses TRBV9 with TRBJ2-5, with a possible D match to TRBD1 (6 bases). Near its end, the DNA agrees better with TRBJ2-7, so the J call may be wrong. Germline CDR1 reads SGDLS; CDR2 reads YYNGEE. CDR3 size: 13 residues. The CDR3, as DNA: TGTGCCAGCAGTGGCAGGGACAAGTACGAGCAGTACTTC. Translated: CASSGRDKYEQYF.

The chain uses TRBV7-9 and TRBJ2-3, with D possibly matching TRBD2 (5 bases). V gave up 2 bases and J gave up 4 bases, with 13 bases separating them. The V gene's germline CDR1 is SEHNR and CDR2 FQNEAQ (reference sequence). This CDR3 is 15 amino acids long. This chain's CDR3 is CASSLFDTGADTQYF. The CDR3 DNA sequence: TGTGCCAGCAGCTTATTCGATACCGGGGCAGATACGCAGTATTTT.

This clonotype was counted only a few times. V usage is TRBV7-2 and J usage is TRBJ2-7, with TRBD1 matching 8 bases. J lost 2 bases, V lost 2 bases, and 5 bases had no gene match. The length of the CDR3 is 15 residues. Per germline, CDR1 SGHTA and CDR2 FQGNSA. DNA for the CDR3: TGTGCCAGCAGCTTATCACAGGGGGTACCCTACGAGCAGTACTTC. Translated: CASSLSQGVPYEQYF.

A note on this clonotype: A read error may account for a junction end that differs from germline. This chain links TRBV27 with TRBJ1-3; D is unclear. This CDR3 is built from 13 residues. Germline CDR1 reads MNHEY; CDR2 reads SMNVEV (reference sequence). CDR3 region: CTSSSATGNTIYF. CDR3 bases: TGTACCAGCAGTTCGGCAACTGGAAACACCATATATTTT.

The CDR3 sequence: CASSLKASLGNTQYF. CDR3 nucleotide sequence: TGTGCCAGCAGCTTAAAGGCTAGCCTGGGAAATACGCAGTATTTT. The chain has TRBV7-2 and TRBJ2-3; a possible D gene is TRBD2 (5 bases). Germline CDR1 SGHTA, CDR2 FQGNSA. V was clipped by 2 bases and J by 7 bases, with 16 bases between them. The CDR3 covers 15 residues.

In its sample, this clonotype was seen many times. This rearrangement joins TRBV3-1 to TRBJ2-5, with D unclear. The V end was cut by 3 bases, the J end by 2 bases, with 13 bases between. Germline values: CDR1 LGHDT, CDR2 YNNKEL (reference sequence). The CDR3 length is 15 residues. The CDR3 coding sequence is TGTGCCAGCAGCCAGGTGTCGGACGGACAAGAGACCCAGTACTTC. It is translated as CASSQVSDGQETQYF.

The sample holds a few counts of this clonotype. The chain is built from TRBV27 and TRBJ2-2; weak D call: TRBD2 (5 bases). V gave up 8 bases and J gave up 7 bases, with 11 bases separating them. In germline, CDR1 is MNHEY, CDR2 SMNVEV (reference sequence). CDR3 size: 12 residues. CDR3 region: CASCRAGGELFF. As DNA, the CDR3 is TGTGCCAGCTGTAGGGCGGGCGGGGAGCTGTTTTTT.

The chain links TRBV29-1 to TRBJ2-7; TRBD2 agrees at 7 bases. V lost 7 bases and J lost 2; bases outside the gene matches: 11. This CDR3 spans 14 amino acids. Germline assignment: CDR1 SQVTM and CDR2 ANQGSEA. The chain's CDR3 is CSGGGSGAAYEQYF. The CDR3 DNA follows: TGCAGCGGTGGGGGGAGCGGGGCAGCCTACGAGCAGTACTTC.

Many counts were recorded for this clonotype. V is TRBV28 and J is TRBJ1-1; TRBD1 might be the D (5 bases). The CDR3 length is 13 residues. Germline loops: CDR1 MDHEN, CDR2 SYDVKM. Trimming left V 2 bases short and J 6 bases short, with 10 bases between. The CDR3 is CASSLTRAAEAFF. The CDR3 nucleotides read TGTGCCAGCAGTTTAACCAGGGCCGCTGAAGCTTTCTTT.

V gene TRBV5-4 combines with J gene TRBJ2-5; D might be TRBD1 (6 bases). CDR3 size: 15 residues. Trimming removed 4 bases from V and 5 bases from J, with 18 bases in between. Germline-derived CDR1 and CDR2 are SGHNT and YYREEE (reference sequence). The CDR3 region is CASSDGTRRRETQYF. CDR3 nucleotides: TGTGCCAGCAGCGATGGGACACGGAGGAGGGAGACCCAGTACTTC.